These 3 T cell receptor beta chains came from one sample sequenced in a study of cytomegalovirus exposure and HLA in healthy donors. PCR primers comprised 60 Vbeta and 13 Jbeta primers. Sequencing used immunoSEQ multiplex PCR; TCRdb keeps in-frame clones, though not all of them. The sample yields 160,000 or so clones, 60% to 80% seen once. The specimen sequenced was PBMCs. These receptor sequences come from a male donor in good health and CMV-seronegative.

This clone occurred a few times. This sequence joins TRBV14 and TRBJ1-2; 8 nucleotides agree with TRBD1. V lost 8 bases to trimming and J lost 7 bases; unmatched junction nucleotides: 6. The length of the CDR3 is 12 residues. Germline-derived CDR1 and CDR2 are SGHDN and FVKESK. The CDR3 DNA reads as TGTGCCAGCGCGGACAGGGCGGGTGGCTACACCTTC. It specifies CASADRAGGYTF.

The chain recombines TRBV7-2 with TRBJ2-7; D uncertain. CDR1 is SGHTA, CDR2 FQGNSA, per germline. The CDR3 is 13 residues long. Deletions cut 1 base from V and 2 bases from J, with 6 bases between. DNA for the CDR3: TGTGCCAGCAGCTTAGGCGGCACCTACGAGCAGTACTTC. This gives the protein CASSLGGTYEQYF.

In nucleotides, the CDR3 is TGTGCCAGCAGCCAGAGGGACAGGTACAATGAGCAGTTCTTC. Protein product: CASSQRDRYNEQFF. The chain carries TRBV6-5 and TRBJ2-1, with 8 nucleotides matching TRBD1. Losses at the gene ends were 6 bases for V and 4 bases for J; bases not matched to a gene: 5. This CDR3 has 14 amino acids. Germline CDR1 is MNHEY and CDR2 is SVGAGI.